This T cell receptor (beta chain) came from a study of T cell repertoires in cytomegalovirus infection. Study-level information: CMV infection and matching HLA type were both indicated by public TCR beta signatures. Overall study findings and caveats: What dominated the ex vivo response were HLA-C-restricted CMV-specific TCR beta clonotypes.

Trimming took 8 bases from V and 2 from J; bases not matched to a gene: 4. The germline V gene encodes CDR1 LNHDA and CDR2 SQIVND (reference sequence). The CDR3 sequence is 15 residues long. TCRdb reprocessed the reads via MiXCR and lists one record per CDR3 protein. The sample contains hundreds of thousands of distinct CDR3 sequences, roughly 24% of which appear only once. As to this clonotype: The antigen is unknown.

The sample taken for sequencing was CD8+ T cells from PBMCs. The TCR comes from a human donor in good health (CMV status not recorded). Some clones in this sample may be carry-over from other donors' samples. The chain recombines TRBV19 with TRBJ2-1, with TRBD2 matching 12 bases. CDR3 region: CASEASGGAYNEQFF. The CDR3 nucleotides are TGTGCCAGTGAGGCTAGCGGGGGGGCCTACAATGAGCAGTTCTTC.